This passage covers 19 T cell receptor beta chains from one sample sequenced in a study of cytomegalovirus exposure and HLA in healthy donors. Researchers ran the PCR with 60 Vbeta and 13 Jbeta primers. Some clones are missing from TCRdb's copy, which holds only in-frame ones; the method was immunoSEQ multiplex PCR. This table has some 95,000 clones, less than 80% appearing once. The sample was PBMCs. The origin of the receptors is a woman in her forties in good health and CMV-seropositive.

This clone was counted a few times. The chain recombines TRBV5-4 with TRBJ2-1; TRBD1 is a possible D gene (6 bases). V gave up 0 bases and J gave up 5 bases, with 9 bases separating them. The germline CDR1 and CDR2 sequences are SGHNT and YYREEE (reference sequence). The CDR3 loop spans 14 amino acids. CDR3 nucleotide sequence: TGTGCCAGCAGCTTGGGGACAGAGAACAATGAGCAGTTCTTC. It yields the protein CASSLGTENNEQFF. The complete variable domain, with remaining parts taken from reference TRBV5-4 and TRBJ2-1, reads ETGVTQSPTHLIKTRGQQVTLRCSSQSGHNTVSWYQQALGQGPQFIFQYYREEENGRGNFPPRFSGLQFPNYSSELNVNALELDDSALYLCASSLGTENNEQFFGPGTRLTVL.

V gene TRBV18 combines with J gene TRBJ1-2; possible D gene TRBD1, 5 bases. CDR1 KGHSH and CDR2 LQKENI come from the germline V gene. The CDR3 is 14 residues long. Trimming took 2 bases from V and 7 from J, leaving 14 bases between them. The DNA for the CDR3 is TGTGCCAGCTCACCAACGGGCAGGGCCGCTGGCTACACCTTC. This gives the protein CASSPTGRAAGYTF.

V is TRBV7-9 and J is TRBJ2-1; TRBD2 might be the D (6 bases). The germline V gene encodes CDR1 SEHNR and CDR2 FQNEAQ (reference sequence). The CDR3 extends over 17 amino acids. Trimming shortened V by 2 bases and J by 0 bases, and 14 bases separated the two germline ends. The CDR3 here is CASSLKWDSSSYNEQFF. CDR3 coding DNA: TGTGCCAGCAGCTTAAAGTGGGACTCAAGCTCCTACAATGAGCAGTTCTTC.

This sequence joins TRBV15 and TRBJ1-4; 9 bases agree with TRBD1. Germline V CDR1 and CDR2: LNHNV, YYDKDF (reference sequence). This CDR3 spans 16 amino acids. V lost 0 bases and J lost 8; bases outside the gene matches: 7. CDR3 DNA sequence: TGTGCCACCAGCAGAGATCCGGGACAGGGAGGCGAAAAACTGTTTTTT. Its protein product is CATSRDPGQGGEKLFF.

This clone was counted once. The chain recombines TRBV7-9 with TRBJ1-6, with 7 positions matching TRBD1. V lost 3 bases, J lost 3 bases, and 2 bases stayed unmatched. The CDR3 loop spans 15 amino acids. Germline CDR1 SEHNR, CDR2 FQNEAQ (reference sequence). In DNA form, the CDR3 reads TGTGCCAGCAGCTTGAGGGACAGCTATAATTCACCCCTCCACTTT. It specifies CASSLRDSYNSPLHF.

The V and J genes are TRBV5-1 and TRBJ1-5, with 9 bases matching TRBD1. This CDR3 region has 15 residues. The germline gives CDR1 SGHRS, CDR2 YFSETQ. The V segment lost 4 bases and the J segment 8 bases; nucleotides outside the gene matches: 10. CDR3 in amino acids: CASSPGQGGLEPQHF. The DNA for the CDR3 is TGCGCCAGCAGCCCGGGACAGGGCGGTTTGGAGCCCCAGCATTTT.

The rearrangement links TRBV29-1 to TRBJ2-7; the match to TRBD2 covers 10 bases. This CDR3 is built from 14 residues. In germline, CDR1 is SQVTM, CDR2 ANQGSEA. V shed 3 bases and J 1 base; nucleotides not matched to a gene: 3. The CDR3 is CSVEVAGGSYEQYF. Written as DNA, the CDR3 is TGCAGCGTTGAGGTAGCGGGAGGATCCTACGAGCAGTACTTC.

V gene TRBV2 combines with J gene TRBJ1-5; possible D gene TRBD1, 5 bases. V shed 6 bases and J shed 4 bases, with 16 bases lying between them. Germline V gene sequence: CDR1 SNHLY, CDR2 FYNNEI. The CDR3 sequence is 15 residues long. CDR3 coding DNA: TGTGCCAGCAGACCGCCCGGGACTACAAATCAGCCCCAGCATTTT. This translates into CASRPPGTTNQPQHF.

V is TRBV5-6 and J is TRBJ2-5, with TRBD2 identical over 7 bases. Germline CDR1 and CDR2: SGHDT and YYEEEE. J was trimmed by 8 bases and V by 4 bases; bases with no gene match: 11. This CDR3 is built from 14 residues. CDR3 bases: TGTGCCAGCAGCCCCACTAGCGTCCAAGGTACCCAGTACTTC. The encoded protein is CASSPTSVQGTQYF. The entire variable domain, with the rest obtained from reference TRBV5-6 and TRBJ2-5, is as follows: DAGVTQSPTHLIKTRGQQVTLRCSPKSGHDTVSWYQQALGQGPQFIFQYYEEEERQRGNFPDRFSGHQFPNYSSELNVNALLLGDSALYLCASSPTSVQGTQYFGPGTRLLVL.

The chain employs TRBV4-1 and TRBJ2-3; D unresolved. V lost 3 bases and J lost 0, with 19 bases in between. The V gene's germline CDR1 is MGHRA and CDR2 YSYEKL. The CDR3 is made up of 18 amino acids. The CDR3 sequence is CASSHLMLSKTSTDTQYF. The CDR3 DNA is TGCGCCAGCAGCCACCTAATGTTAAGCAAGACTAGCACAGATACGCAGTATTTT.

The chain joins TRBV29-1 to TRBJ1-2; 11 bases match TRBD1. The germline V gene encodes CDR1 SQVTM and CDR2 ANQGSEA. J was trimmed by 7 bases and V by 2 bases; bases with no gene match: 6. CDR3 length: 14 residues. As DNA, the CDR3 is TGCAGCGTTGAAAACTGGACAGGGGGCGGTGGCTACACCTTC. This translates into CSVENWTGGGGYTF.

This chain connects TRBV10-3 to TRBJ1-3, with TRBD1 matching over 7 bases. The CDR3 is made up of 18 amino acids. From germline, CDR1 is ENHRY and CDR2 SYGVKD. The J segment lost 4 bases and the V segment lost 0 bases, leaving 12 bases of the junction unmatched. CDR3 DNA sequence: TGTGCCATCAGTGAGTCGACAGGGACGAAATCCCCAGGAAACACCATATATTTT. As protein: CAISESTGTKSPGNTIYF.

This chain links TRBV4-1 with TRBJ2-4, with TRBD2 identical over 15 bases. CDR3 length: 17 residues. Looked up from germline, CDR1 is MGHRA and CDR2 is YSYEKL. V trimming: 1 base; J trimming: 4 bases; junction bases outside the gene matches: 2. CDR3 bases: TGCGCCAGCAGCCAAGTCGGGACTAGCGGGGGGAAAAACATTCAGTACTTC. This encodes CASSQVGTSGGKNIQYF.

This chain connects TRBV5-4 to TRBJ1-3; the D gene is possibly TRBD1 (5 bases). The CDR3 has 16 residues. V dropped 4 bases and J dropped 8 bases, with 22 bases sitting between them. Germline V CDR1 and CDR2: SGHNT, YYREEE (reference sequence). CDR3 in amino acids: CASSLPLNGGADTIYF. The CDR3 bases are TGTGCCAGCAGCCTACCGCTCAATGGAGGGGCGGACACCATATATTTT.

The chain carries TRBV7-9 and TRBJ1-3, with D unclear. Trimming removed 4 bases at V and 3 bases at J, with 10 bases between. The CDR3 has 14 residues. Germline V gives CDR1 SEHNR, CDR2 FQNEAQ (reference sequence). In DNA form, the CDR3 reads TGTGCCAGCAGCTCCCCCGGTAATGGAAACACCATATATTTT. It translates to CASSSPGNGNTIYF. The full variable domain, its missing parts supplied by reference TRBV7-9 and TRBJ1-3, is DTGVSQNPRHKITKRGQNVTFRCDPISEHNRLYWYRQTLGQGPEFLTYFQNEAQLEKSRLLSDRFSAERPKGSFSTLEIQRTEQGDSAMYLCASSSPGNGNTIYFGEGSWLTVV.

This clone was seen a handful of times. V is TRBV5-8 and J is TRBJ2-7, with 7 bases fitting TRBD2. This CDR3 comprises 15 residues. CDR1 is SGHTS and CDR2 is YDEGEE in the germline V gene. V was pared by 7 bases and J by 1 base, with 11 bases of the junction left unmatched. DNA of the CDR3: TGTGCCAGCCGCCCTGAGCGGGACTGGTCCTACGAGCAGTACTTC. Translation gives CASRPERDWSYEQYF.

This clone was seen a handful of times. The CDR3 spells CASRQGDRGYTF. The CDR3 region has the DNA TGTGCCAGCAGACAGGGCGATCGTGGCTACACCTTC. The chain carries TRBV2 and TRBJ1-2; possible D gene TRBD1, 6 bases. Trimming shortened V by 6 bases and J by 7 bases, and 12 bases separated the two germline ends. The CDR3 runs 12 residues. Germline values: CDR1 SNHLY, CDR2 FYNNEI.

The chain combines TRBV19 with TRBJ2-7, with 9 bases identical to TRBD1. J was trimmed by 5 bases and V by 4 bases; bases with no gene match: 6. Germline V gene data show CDR1 as LNHDA and CDR2 as SQIVND (reference sequence). The CDR3 runs 14 residues. CDR3 region: CASSTGQGVHEQYF. CDR3 coding DNA: TGTGCCAGTAGTACGGGACAGGGTGTCCACGAGCAGTACTTC.

This clone was observed a handful of times. The V call is TRBV30, the J call TRBJ1-5; weak D call: TRBD1 (6 bases). V was trimmed by 0 bases and J by 7 bases, leaving 16 bases between them. This CDR3 has 15 residues. Germline values: CDR1 GTSNPN, CDR2 SVGIG (reference sequence). The CDR3 DNA reads as TGTGCCTGGAGTGTACGTGACAGGACGGAACAGCCCCAGCATTTT. This sequence encodes CAWSVRDRTEQPQHF.